These 18 T cell receptor beta chains were sequenced from one sample in a study of regulatory T cells in long-lasting Graves disease. Construction of the TCR beta libraries employed iRepertoire HTBI primers in conjunction with Arm-PCR of CDR3 regions. Via MiXCR, TCRdb re-called the multiplex PCR reads, giving one row per CDR3 protein. The sample holds 450,000 or so distinct CDR3 sequences, around 21% seen once. This sample's time point: persistent/refractory GD, antithyroid drugs over 5 years with positive TRAb. There was RNA extracted from PBMCs, and the TCR library was made from it. The specimen was peripheral blood mononuclear cells (PBMCs), collected when the disease was refractory, from a patient treated with antithyroid drugs. These receptors came from a female donor with Graves disease.

A remark on this clonotype: The junction shows a germline mismatch at one end, possibly a read error. This chain links TRBV5-5 with TRBJ1-5; D perhaps matches TRBD1 (5 bases). Germline CDR1 reads SGHKS; CDR2 reads YYEKEE (reference sequence). The CDR3 totals 15 residues. The CDR3 sequence: CASSLDKTSNQPQHF. The CDR3 DNA sequence: TGCGCCAGCAGCTTGGACAAAACTAGCAATCAGCCCCAGCATTTT.

The chain couples TRBV3-1 to TRBJ2-4, with 11 bases lining up with TRBD2. Trimming took 2 bases from V and 6 from J; bases not matched to a gene: 9. This CDR3 has 17 residues. CDR1 is LGHDT, CDR2 YNNKEL, per germline (reference sequence). This CDR3 reads CASSQSRTSGYGNIQYF. For the CDR3, the DNA is TGTGCCAGCAGCCAATCTCGGACTAGCGGGTACGGAAACATTCAGTACTTC.

This clonotype turned up a few times. One base away lies a much larger clone, so this may be a sequencing read error. The gene calls are TRBV6-1 and TRBJ1-1; possible D gene TRBD1, 6 bases. The ends were cut back, 7 bases at V and 4 bases at J, with 10 bases in the middle. The CDR3 runs to 12 residues. Germline V gene data show CDR1 as MNHNS and CDR2 as SASEGT. The CDR3 coding sequence is TGTGCCAGCACCCCAGGGGTCACTGAAGCTTTCTTT. Translating it yields CASTPGVTEAFF.

The table lists this clonotype with a few counts. The V gene is TRBV25-1, the J gene TRBJ1-2; weak D call: TRBD1 (6 bases). The germline V gene has CDR1 MGHDK and CDR2 SYGVNS. V dropped 0 bases and J dropped 8 bases, with 13 bases sitting between them. This CDR3 comprises 14 residues. In DNA, the CDR3 is TGTGCCAGCAGTGAATATATGGGGGGCCGAGGCTACACCTTC. This encodes CASSEYMGGRGYTF.

The rearrangement joins TRBV12-3 or TRBV12-4 to TRBJ2-2; TRBD1 matches at 10 bases. The CDR3 runs to 15 residues. Losses at the gene ends were 7 bases for V and 6 bases for J; bases not matched to a gene: 8. The CDR3 sequence is CASIRDRGAPGELFF. Written as DNA, the CDR3 is TGTGCCAGCATCCGGGACAGGGGTGCCCCCGGGGAGCTGTTTTTT.

As to this clonotype: A read error is possible here, since a much larger clone lies one base away. This chain links TRBV20-1 with TRBJ2-5; the D gene is possibly TRBD1 (6 bases). CDR1 and CDR2 (germline): DFQATT, SNEGSKA (reference sequence). This CDR3 region has 12 residues. The CDR3: CSCEKGDGTQYF. For the CDR3, the DNA is TGCAGCTGCGAGAAGGGGGACGGGACCCAGTACTTC.

In the case of this clonotype: A read error may account for a junction end that differs from germline. The CDR3 bases are TGTGCCAGCAGCTTGGAGGGCAACGCCTACAATGAGCAGTTCTTC. It translates to CASSLEGNAYNEQFF. The V gene is TRBV5-1, the J gene TRBJ2-1; D is perhaps TRBD2 (6 bases). The germline V gene has CDR1 SGHRS and CDR2 YFSETQ. The CDR3 has 15 residues.

The J gene is TRBJ2-7, the V gene TRBV5-1; TRBD2 might be the D (5 bases). V shed 0 bases and J shed 3 bases, with 13 bases lying between them. Germline CDR1 SGHRS, CDR2 YFSETQ. The CDR3 length is 15 residues. Here the CDR3 reads CASSLVRGWNYEQYF. The CDR3 bases are TGCGCCAGCAGCTTGGTTCGGGGATGGAACTACGAGCAGTACTTC. Filled out from reference TRBV5-1 and TRBJ2-7, the complete variable domain reads KAGVTQTPRYLIKTRGQQVTLSCSPISGHRSVSWYQQTPGQGLQFLFEYFSETQRNKGNFPGRFSGRQFSNSRSEMNVSTLELGDSALYLCASSLVRGWNYEQYFGPGTRLTVT.

This clonotype was seen only a few times. The CDR3 here is CAWLETGRRDGYTF. In DNA, the CDR3 is TGTGCCTGGTTAGAGACAGGGAGAAGGGATGGCTACACCTTC. The J gene is TRBJ1-2, the V gene TRBV30; 7 positions agree with TRBD1. Germline V CDR1 and CDR2: GTSNPN, SVGIG (reference sequence). There are 14 residues in the CDR3. The trim removed 5 bases at V and 6 bases at J, leaving 12 bases unmatched.

The V and J genes are TRBV5-1 and TRBJ1-1; D is unclear. This CDR3 has 15 residues. V was clipped by 4 bases and J by 3 bases, with 16 bases between them. Per germline, CDR1 SGHRS and CDR2 YFSETQ. The CDR3 protein is CASSKSPGRDTEAFF. Written as DNA, the CDR3 is TGCGCCAGCAGCAAATCCCCCGGACGAGACACTGAAGCTTTCTTT.

The sample holds many counts of this clonotype. The rearrangement uses TRBV6-1 and TRBJ1-6, with no clear D. Trimming pared 3 bases from V and 5 bases from J, leaving 20 bases between. Germline V CDR1 and CDR2: MNHNS, SASEGT. The length of the CDR3 is 18 residues. CDR3 amino acids: CASSDGLHLIKNNSPLHF. CDR3 coding DNA: TGTGCCAGCAGTGACGGACTTCACCTCATTAAAAATAATTCACCCCTCCACTTT.

The gene calls are TRBV11-2 and TRBJ2-3, with TRBD2 identical over 8 bases. The CDR3 contains 17 residues. V dropped 1 base and J dropped 6; count of bases not matched to a gene: 12. The germline gives CDR1 SGHAT, CDR2 FQNNGV. The CDR3: CASSLGRAGVSADTQYF. In DNA form, the CDR3 reads TGTGCCAGCAGCTTAGGCCGAGCGGGAGTCTCGGCTGATACGCAGTATTTT. Looking up the rest from reference TRBV11-2 and TRBJ2-3 gives the full variable domain: EAGVAQSPRYKIIEKRQSVAFWCNPISGHATLYWYQQILGQGPKLLIQFQNNGVVDDSQLPKDRFSAERLKGVDSTLKIQPAKLEDSAVYLCASSLGRAGVSADTQYFGPGTRLTVL.

This clonotype has ten or more counts. This chain links TRBV5-4 with TRBJ2-5; a possible D gene is TRBD1 (5 bases). Between the trimmed V and J ends, which lost 0 bases and 1 base, there was a span of 7 bases. The CDR3 loop spans 14 amino acids. Germline CDR1 is SGHNT and CDR2 is YYREEE (reference sequence). The CDR3 DNA sequence: TGTGCCAGCAGCTTGGAAGGGGCCCAAGAGACCCAGTACTTC. This codes for CASSLEGAQETQYF.

Regarding this clonotype: A much larger clonotype is one base distant, so this may be a read error. The chain links TRBV11-2 to TRBJ2-5; D is unclear. V was pared by 8 bases and J by 11 bases, with 24 bases between. The CDR3 consists of 14 residues. The V gene's germline CDR1 is SGHAT and CDR2 FQNNGV. The CDR3 DNA follows: TGTGCCAGCGGCCCCAGCTTGGGTTTGGTAGAGCAGTACTTC. Its protein product is CASGPSLGLVEQYF. Together with reference TRBV11-2 and TRBJ2-5, the CDR3 gives the full variable domain: EAGVAQSPRYKIIEKRQSVAFWCNPISGHATLYWYQQILGQGPKLLIQFQNNGVVDDSQLPKDRFSAERLKGVDSTLKIQPAKLEDSAVYLCASGPSLGLVEQYFGPGTRLLVL.

Many counts were recorded for this clonotype. This chain joins TRBV6-1 and TRBJ2-7, with 7 bases identical to TRBD1. Unmatched junction bases numbered 6, after V lost 4 bases and J lost 3 bases. The CDR3 has 14 residues. The germline gives CDR1 MNHNS, CDR2 SASEGT. Here the CDR3 DNA reads TGTGCCAGCAGTGCGTGGACAGGCCTCTACGAGCAGTACTTC. Translating it yields CASSAWTGLYEQYF.

The chain couples TRBV20-1 to TRBJ2-3, with TRBD1 matching over 8 bases. V shed 2 bases and J 6 bases; nucleotides not matched to a gene: 7. CDR1 DFQATT and CDR2 SNEGSKA come from the germline V gene (reference sequence). This CDR3 has 14 amino acids. The DNA for the CDR3 is TGCAGTGCTAGATCAGGGGACAGGACGGATACGCAGTATTTT. This gives the protein CSARSGDRTDTQYF.

This clonotype was counted many times. The chain combines TRBV7-9 with TRBJ1-3, with D possibly being TRBD1 (5 bases). Trimming removed 5 bases at V and 0 bases at J, with 8 bases between. The length of the CDR3 is 14 residues. Germline CDR1 SEHNR, CDR2 FQNEAQ (reference sequence). CDR3 region: CASSPDSSGNTIYF. CDR3 in DNA: TGTGCCAGCAGCCCCGACAGCTCTGGAAACACCATATATTTT. The full variable domain, with the rest looked up from reference TRBV7-9 and TRBJ1-3, is DTGVSQNPRHKITKRGQNVTFRCDPISEHNRLYWYRQTLGQGPEFLTYFQNEAQLEKSRLLSDRFSAERPKGSFSTLEIQRTEQGDSAMYLCASSPDSSGNTIYFGEGSWLTVV.

This clonotype showed up just a few times. The chain joins TRBV5-1 to TRBJ2-4; D perhaps matches TRBD1 (8 bases). CDR1 is SGHRS and CDR2 is YFSETQ in the germline V gene. The V end lost 4 bases, the J end lost 6 bases, and 17 bases lay between the germline ends. The CDR3 is 15 amino acids. CDR3 bases: TGCGCCAGCAGCGGCGGACAGGGAGGGGGAAACATTCAGTACTTC. Amino acid sequence: CASSGGQGGGNIQYF.